What follows describes a single T cell receptor beta chain. The data stem from a study of blood T cell repertoires in COVID-19. Study in general: Samples of COVID-19 (acute and convalescent) were obtained from the United States, Italy and Spain. T cells, B-cell-depleted T cells, or PBMCs supplied cDNA or gDNA.

Sequenced by immunoSEQ multiplex PCR; TCRdb stores in-frame clones only, minus some. The sample contains about 260,000 clones, approximately 90% of which appear only once. This receptor was taken from a man aged 60 to 69 who had recovered from COVID-19. Material for sequencing was peripheral blood.

CDR3 nucleotide sequence: TGTGCCAGCAGCAAAGACAGGGGGGGAACTGAAGCTTTCTTT. It translates to CASSKDRGGTEAFF. V is TRBV6-5 and J is TRBJ1-1; 9 bases fit TRBD1. Germline V gives CDR1 MNHEY, CDR2 SVGAGI. Trimming at V came to 6 bases and at J to 5 bases, leaving 7 bases not matched to a gene. This CDR3 spans 14 amino acids.